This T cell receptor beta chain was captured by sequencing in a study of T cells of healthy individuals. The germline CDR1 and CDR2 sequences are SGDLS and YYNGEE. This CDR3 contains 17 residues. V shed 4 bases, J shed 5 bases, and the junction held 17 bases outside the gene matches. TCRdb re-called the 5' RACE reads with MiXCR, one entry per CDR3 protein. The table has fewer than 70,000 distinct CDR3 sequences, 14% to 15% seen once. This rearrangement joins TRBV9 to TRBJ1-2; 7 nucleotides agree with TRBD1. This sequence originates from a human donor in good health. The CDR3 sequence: CASSPQTGMIGQYGYTF. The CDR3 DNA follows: TGTGCCAGCAGCCCACAGACAGGGATGATTGGGCAATATGGCTACACCTTC.